The 25 T cell receptor beta chains below were found in one sample sequenced in a study of T cell responses to AZD1222 COVID-19 vaccine. Generated by immunoSEQ multiplex PCR, the TCRdb table keeps only in-frame clones and is missing some. The sample shows 120,000 to 150,000 clones, around 86% of them seen only once. The sample in question was peripheral blood, obtained on day 0 of MenACWY control vaccination. These receptors all stem from an adult in good health.

The genes are TRBV28 and TRBJ1-5, with D tentatively TRBD1 (5 bases). V was shortened by 7 bases and J by 0 bases, with 13 bases between the two germline ends. The CDR3 is 15 residues long. Germline CDR1 MDHEN, CDR2 SYDVKM. As DNA, the CDR3 is TGTGCCAGCAACGGAGGGGACGATAGCAATCAGCCCCAGCATTTT. Translation: CASNGGDDSNQPQHF.

The chain combines TRBV7-9 with TRBJ2-1; either TRBD1 or TRBD2 may supply D (5 bases each). Between the trimmed V and J ends, which lost 5 bases and 15 bases, there was a span of 14 bases. The CDR3 is made up of 11 amino acids. The germline CDR1 and CDR2 sequences are SEHNR and FQNEAQ (reference sequence). CDR3 loop: CASSDRDPTFF. CDR3 nucleotides: TGTGCCAGCAGCGACCGGGACCCCACGTTCTTC. Based on the CDR3 plus reference TRBV7-9 and TRBJ2-1, the full variable domain is DTGVSQNPRHKITKRGQNVTFRCDPISEHNRLYWYRQTLGQGPEFLTYFQNEAQLEKSRLLSDRFSAERPKGSFSTLEIQRTEQGDSAMYLCASSDRDPTFFGPGTRLTVL.

The rearrangement joins TRBV19 to TRBJ1-1; tentative D call: TRBD1 (5 bases). V was clipped by 7 bases and J by 1 base, with 13 bases between them. Germline CDR1 and CDR2: LNHDA and SQIVND (reference sequence). The CDR3 covers 14 residues. The CDR3 here is CASTISQGNTEAFF. For the CDR3, the DNA is TGTGCCAGTACTATCAGTCAGGGGAACACTGAAGCTTTCTTT.

The genes are TRBV3-1 (or the pseudogene TRBV3-2) and TRBJ2-7; 14 bases align to TRBD2. The ends lost 1 base at V and 6 bases at J; junction bases unmatched: 8. CDR1 LGHDT and CDR2 YNNKEL come from the germline V gene (reference sequence). The CDR3 spans 17 residues. The CDR3 sequence: CASSQGLAGGWLGEQYF. The CDR3 nucleotides read TGTGCCAGCAGCCAAGGACTAGCGGGGGGGTGGTTGGGCGAGCAGTACTTC.

The chain links TRBV7-9 to TRBJ2-4; D gene unclear. The V gene's germline CDR1 is SEHNR and CDR2 FQNEAQ (reference sequence). The CDR3 has 14 residues. V was cut by 3 bases and J by 4 bases, with 10 bases left in between. The CDR3 nucleotides read TGTGCCAGCAGCTTTATTCAACAGAAAAACATTCAGTACTTC. It yields the protein CASSFIQQKNIQYF. Combining the CDR3 with reference TRBV7-9 and TRBJ2-4 gives the whole variable domain DTGVSQNPRHKITKRGQNVTFRCDPISEHNRLYWYRQTLGQGPEFLTYFQNEAQLEKSRLLSDRFSAERPKGSFSTLEIQRTEQGDSAMYLCASSFIQQKNIQYFGAGTRLSVL.

The chain uses TRBV27 and TRBJ1-4, with a possible D match to TRBD1 (5 bases). V lost 2 bases and J 1 base, leaving 8 bases between the germline ends. Per germline, CDR1 MNHEY and CDR2 SMNVEV (reference sequence). The CDR3 loop spans 15 amino acids. In DNA, the CDR3 is TGTGCCAGCAGTTTACGGGGGTTAACTAATGAAAAACTGTTTTTT. Translating gives CASSLRGLTNEKLFF.

A few counts support this clone. The chain combines TRBV15 with TRBJ1-2; D is perhaps TRBD1 (5 bases). The CDR3 loop spans 12 amino acids. Trimming left V 4 bases short and J 5 bases short, with 8 bases between. The germline CDR1 and CDR2 sequences are LNHNV and YYDKDF (reference sequence). The CDR3 loop is CATSTDSYGYTF. The CDR3 region has the DNA TGTGCCACCAGCACTGACAGTTATGGCTACACCTTC.

This chain links TRBV6-5 with TRBJ2-5; 7 positions match TRBD2. Looked up from germline, CDR1 is MNHEY and CDR2 is SVGAGI. The CDR3 is made up of 13 amino acids. The ends lost 1 base at V and 7 bases at J; junction bases unmatched: 3. The CDR3 sequence: CASSYLTGGTQYF. In DNA, the CDR3 is TGTGCCAGCAGTTACTTAACGGGGGGGACCCAGTACTTC.

The rearrangement joins TRBV7-6 to TRBJ1-3; D perhaps matches TRBD1 (5 bases). Germline CDR1 is SGHVS and CDR2 is FNYEAQ. V dropped 1 base and J dropped 2 bases, with 12 bases sitting between them. This CDR3 spans 16 amino acids. The CDR3 nucleotides are TGTGCCAGCAGCTTAGGGTCCCGCAGGGCTGGAAACACCATATATTTT. This gives the protein CASSLGSRRAGNTIYF.

The chain has TRBV12-5 and TRBJ1-1; D not certain. This CDR3 is 15 amino acids long. The germline CDR1 and CDR2 sequences are LGHNT and FRNRAP. Trimming stripped 4 bases from V and 1 base from J, with 13 bases between. The CDR3 DNA sequence: TGTGCTAGTGGTTCCCCCGTTTCCGGGAACACTGAAGCTTTCTTT. It encodes CASGSPVSGNTEAFF.

This chain connects TRBV18 to TRBJ2-3, with 8 bases fitting TRBD1. CDR3 size: 16 residues. J was trimmed by 4 bases and V by 1 base; bases with no gene match: 7. In germline, CDR1 is KGHSH, CDR2 LQKENI. CDR3 coding DNA: TGTGCCAGCTCACCACAGGCAGGGGGCATCGCAGATACGCAGTATTTT. Translation gives CASSPQAGGIADTQYF.

The J gene is TRBJ1-1, the V gene TRBV29-1; TRBD1 is a possible D gene (5 bases). CDR1 is SQVTM, CDR2 ANQGSEA, per germline. V was trimmed by 7 bases and J by 0 bases, leaving 12 bases between them. CDR3 length: 13 amino acids. The CDR3 spells CSARQLLNTEAFF. Written as DNA, the CDR3 is TGCAGCGCTCGACAGCTTTTGAACACTGAAGCTTTCTTT.

This rearrangement joins TRBV6-5 to TRBJ1-6; D is uncertain. This CDR3 comprises 15 residues. Per the germline V gene, CDR1 is MNHEY and CDR2 is SVGAGI. Trimming cost V 0 bases and J 10 bases, with 13 bases left between them. The CDR3 loop is CASSYSSDLRSPLHF. The CDR3 DNA sequence: TGTGCCAGCAGTTACTCCTCTGACCTCCGGTCACCCCTCCACTTT.

This chain connects TRBV6-1 to TRBJ2-3; 12 positions agree with TRBD1. V dropped 3 bases and J dropped 5; count of bases not matched to a gene: 12. The germline CDR1 and CDR2 sequences are MNHNS and SASEGT. The CDR3 extends over 18 amino acids. CDR3 nucleotides: TGTGCCAGCAGTGAGACCCCCATGGGACAGGGGGCGGTAGATACGCAGTATTTT. Residues: CASSETPMGQGAVDTQYF.

This clone was seen more than once but under ten times. The J gene is TRBJ1-1, the V gene TRBV24-1; D is undetermined. This CDR3 spans 13 amino acids. V shed 8 bases and J shed 4 bases, with 13 bases lying between them. Germline loops: CDR1 KGHDR, CDR2 SFDVKD. CDR3 protein: CATKRAEGTEAFF. CDR3 in DNA: TGTGCCACCAAGAGGGCGGAGGGCACTGAAGCTTTCTTT.

This chain connects TRBV11-2 to TRBJ1-5; no reliable D call. Trimming removed 5 bases from V and 8 bases from J, with 13 bases in between. The CDR3 runs 13 residues. Germline assignment: CDR1 SGHAT and CDR2 FQNNGV. DNA of the CDR3: TGTGCCAGCAGCACGAATCGGAGGGAGCCCCAGCATTTT. Its protein is CASSTNRREPQHF.

The rearrangement links TRBV6-6 to TRBJ1-1, with D unclear. V lost 8 bases, J lost 1 base, and 8 bases lay in between. CDR1 MNHNY and CDR2 SVGAGI come from the germline V gene (reference sequence). CDR3 size: 12 residues. This CDR3 reads CASGVGNTEAFF. For the CDR3, the DNA is TGTGCCAGCGGGGTAGGGAACACTGAAGCTTTCTTT.

This chain uses TRBV6-5 with TRBJ1-2; no clear D. Trimming left V 6 bases short and J 7 bases short, with 9 bases between. CDR1 and CDR2 from the germline V gene are MNHEY and SVGAGI. CDR3 length: 11 amino acids. The CDR3 here is CASSRGSGYTF. CDR3 coding DNA: TGTGCCAGCAGCCGAGGTAGTGGCTACACCTTC.

The chain uses TRBV27 and TRBJ2-1, with D possibly matching TRBD1 (5 bases). In germline, CDR1 is MNHEY, CDR2 SMNVEV (reference sequence). The V end was cut by 0 bases, the J end by 4 bases, with 13 bases between. There are 16 residues in the CDR3. This chain's CDR3 is CASSLSGASKYNEQFF. Written as DNA, the CDR3 is TGTGCCAGCAGTTTATCTGGGGCCTCAAAATACAATGAGCAGTTCTTC.

CDR3 nucleotide sequence: TGTGCCAGCAGACTACCCCAGGGTAGCTCCTACAATGAGCAGTTCTTC. Amino acid sequence: CASRLPQGSSYNEQFF. The V and J genes are TRBV28 and TRBJ2-1, with D tentatively TRBD1 (5 bases). This CDR3 comprises 16 residues. CDR1 MDHEN and CDR2 SYDVKM come from the germline V gene. The ends were cut back, 6 bases at V and 0 bases at J, with 15 bases in the middle.

Only a few counts were recorded for this clone. The chain has TRBV5-1 and TRBJ1-1, with D possibly matching TRBD1 (5 bases). The V end lost 2 bases, the J end lost 0 bases, and 8 bases lay between the germline ends. The CDR3 extends over 14 amino acids. The V gene's germline CDR1 is SGHRS and CDR2 YFSETQ. This CDR3 is CASSFTTVNTEAFF. CDR3 bases: TGCGCCAGCAGCTTTACGACAGTGAACACTGAAGCTTTCTTT.

The rearrangement joins TRBV5-1 to TRBJ1-1, with D unclear. The CDR3 is made up of 16 amino acids. In germline, CDR1 is SGHRS, CDR2 YFSETQ. The V end lost 3 bases, the J end lost 0 bases, and 15 bases lay between the germline ends. CDR3 DNA: TGCGCCAGCAGCTCCGGACGGCCGACCGTGAACACTGAAGCTTTCTTT. The encoded protein is CASSSGRPTVNTEAFF. Full variable domain (missing parts from reference TRBV5-1 and TRBJ1-1): KAGVTQTPRYLIKTRGQQVTLSCSPISGHRSVSWYQQTPGQGLQFLFEYFSETQRNKGNFPGRFSGRQFSNSRSEMNVSTLELGDSALYLCASSSGRPTVNTEAFFGQGTRLTVV.

The chain employs TRBV30 and TRBJ1-1; D is unresolved. V shed 3 bases and J shed 3 bases, with 11 bases lying between them. This CDR3 has 13 amino acids. Germline assignment: CDR1 GTSNPN and CDR2 SVGIG (reference sequence). This CDR3 reads CAWRRNSDTEAFF. Written as DNA, the CDR3 is TGTGCCTGGAGGAGGAATTCGGACACTGAAGCTTTCTTT.

The chain couples TRBV4-1 to TRBJ1-1; D is uncertain. V shed 1 base and J shed 0 bases, with 3 bases lying between them. The V gene's germline CDR1 is MGHRA and CDR2 YSYEKL. The CDR3 has 13 residues. The CDR3 spells CASSQVVNTEAFF. In DNA, the CDR3 is TGCGCCAGCAGCCAAGTTGTGAACACTGAAGCTTTCTTT.

The chain joins TRBV9 to TRBJ2-1, with TRBD2 identical over 9 bases. There are 16 residues in the CDR3. With 0 bases clipped from V and 2 bases from J, the junction kept 3 bases outside the gene matches. The germline V gene encodes CDR1 SGDLS and CDR2 YYNGEE. CDR3 loop: CASSVGGGGTYNEQFF. The CDR3 nucleotides are TGTGCCAGCAGCGTAGGCGGGGGGGGCACCTACAATGAGCAGTTCTTC.